This TCR beta chain was identified during a study of T-cell memory formation after mild COVID-19. Study-wide points: CD4/CD8 balance characterized clones contracting day 15 to 85, and CD4+ skew characterized later expanders. There were some responding clones in pre-infection memory, which suggested that cross-reactive memory had joined.

As to this clonotype: Its antigen remains unknown.

TCRdb reanalysed the 5' RACE reads using MiXCR and keeps one entry per CDR3 protein. The sample holds about 210,000 distinct CDR3 sequences, roughly 10% seen once. Germline-derived CDR1 and CDR2 are SGHDT and YYEEEE. Trimming stripped 6 bases from V and 4 bases from J, with 13 bases between. The CDR3 contains 13 residues. The sample consisted of PBMCs or a T cell subset sorted from them (not recorded which). The TCR was taken from a young man who had mild COVID-19 (a few samples of this study predate the infection). Cell type and time point are not known. This chain joins TRBV5-6 and TRBJ1-1; no reliable D call. CDR3 bases: TGTGCCAGCAACAGATGGATTGTCACTGAAGCTTTCTTT. It is translated as CASNRWIVTEAFF.